This TCR beta chain was recorded in a study of T-cell memory formation after mild COVID-19. General study findings and limits: Contracting CD4+ clones were located mainly in CM and EM, and CD8+ clones in EMRA. The finding that pre-infection memory included some responding clones suggested that cross-reactive memory joined. Second-wave clones peaking on day 37 lacked confirmed SARS-CoV-2 specificity.

The V segment lost 0 bases and the J segment 2 bases; nucleotides outside the gene matches: 4. CDR1 is MNHEY and CDR2 is SVGEGT in the germline V gene. The CDR3 runs 15 residues. Via MiXCR, TCRdb re-called the 5' RACE reads, giving one row per CDR3 protein. Counted here are 300,000 to 350,000 distinct CDR3 sequences, approximately 19% occurring once; the ten biggest clones make up around 21%. This clonotype was detected a few times. The antigen is not known. The TCR was taken from a man aged 18 to 29 who had mild COVID-19 (a few samples of this study predate the infection). Cell type and time point are not known. The chain employs TRBV6-2 or TRBV6-3 and TRBJ2-7, with 7 bases aligning to TRBD2. Sequencing input: PBMCs or a T cell subset sorted from them (not recorded which). The CDR3 nucleotides read TGTGCCAGCAGTTACTCGGGAGGGCTCCCCTACGAGCAGTACGTC. Protein product: CASSYSGGLPYEQYV.